This T cell receptor (beta chain) is drawn from a study of monozygotic twins with inflammatory bowel disease. TCRdb re-called the 5' RACE reads; every CDR3 protein appears as one record, without DNA. This sample's clone table lists some 150,000 distinct CDR3 sequences. This CDR3 has 11 residues. Comments on this clonotype: The target antigen is unknown.

Whole-study results and caveats: Comparison of concordant versus discordant twins revealed no difference in repertoire similarity, possibly due to limited power.

The clonotype comes from a human donor with ulcerative colitis or Crohn's disease, or a healthy co-twin of an affected twin (not recorded which). Material for sequencing was blood. This chain connects TRBV12-3 or TRBV12-4 to TRBJ1-1. CDR3 residues: CASSLRQVAFF.